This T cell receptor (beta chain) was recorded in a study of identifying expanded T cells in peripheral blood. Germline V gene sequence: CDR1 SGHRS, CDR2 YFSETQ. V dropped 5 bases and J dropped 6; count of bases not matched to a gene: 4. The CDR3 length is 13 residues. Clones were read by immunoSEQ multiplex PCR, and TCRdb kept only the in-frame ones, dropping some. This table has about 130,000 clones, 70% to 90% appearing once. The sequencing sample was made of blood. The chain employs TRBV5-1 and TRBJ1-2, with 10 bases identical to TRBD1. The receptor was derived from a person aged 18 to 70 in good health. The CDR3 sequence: CASRPGTGDGYTF. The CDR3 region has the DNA TGCGCCAGCAGACCCGGGACAGGGGATGGCTACACCTTC.